A selection of T cell receptor beta chains follows, all from one sample in a study of shared T cell receptors in the human thymus. This table comes from immunoSEQ multiplex PCR, and its TCRdb copy is limited to in-frame clones, with some not included. The table records hundreds of thousands of clones, roughly 90% of them present only once. These data were also filed under a second study, of human thymus T cells.

The sample taken for sequencing was thymocytes. These receptors all stem from a boy in the first two years of life with a congenital heart defect. Each CDR3 is given with its conserved first and last residue. The D gene is left open where the match is weak. The size entry is marked missing in some rows and otherwise reads once, few, many or a size class.

abundance,d_gene,j_gene,v_gene,CDR3aa,CDR3nt
-,-,TRBJ2-1,TRBV7-2,CASSSSVIFMYNEQFF,TGTGCCAGCAGCTCCTCGGTGATATTTATGTACAATGAGCAGTTCTTC
-,-,TRBJ1-1,TRBV7-2,CASSLAGEQNTEAFF,TGTGCCAGCAGCTTAGCAGGAGAGCAGAACACTGAAGCTTTCTTT
-,-,TRBJ1-1,TRBV5-1,CASSHYGRNEAFF,TGCGCCAGCAGCCATTACGGCAGGAATGAAGCTTTCTTT
-,-,TRBJ2-7,TRBV7-8,CASSFAQGGYEQYF,TGTGCCAGCAGCTTCGCCCAGGGAGGCTACGAGCAGTACTTC
-,-,TRBJ2-1,TRBV28,CASSRPGYNEQFF,TGTGCCAGCAGTCGCCCGGGGTACAATGAGCAGTTCTTC
-,TRBD2,TRBJ2-3,TRBV6-5,CASSYMASGKDTQYF,TGTGCCAGCAGTTACATGGCTAGCGGGAAAGATACGCAGTATTTT
-,TRBD1,TRBJ2-7,TRBV5-5,CASSLEGQGGYEQYF,TGTGCCAGCAGCTTGGAAGGACAGGGGGGGTACGAGCAGTACTTC
-,TRBD2,TRBJ2-7,TRBV29-1,CSVGTSGSSYEQYF,TGCAGCGTGGGGACTAGCGGGAGCAGCTACGAGCAGTACTTC
-,-,TRBJ1-2,TRBV2,CASSGTGTNYGYTF,TGTGCCAGCAGTGGGACGGGAACTAACTATGGCTACACCTTC
-,TRBD1,TRBJ2-7,TRBV29-1,CSVKGQDPNYEQYF,TGCAGCGTGAAAGGACAGGACCCTAACTACGAGCAGTACTTC
-,TRBD1,TRBJ2-7,TRBV6-4,CASSDSNRGPPYEQYF,TGTGCCAGCAGTGACTCAAACAGGGGTCCCCCCTACGAGCAGTACTTC
-,-,TRBJ1-5,TRBV4-1,CASSQDDGSNQPQHF,TGCGCCAGCAGCCAAGATGACGGGAGCAATCAGCCCCAGCATTTT
-,-,TRBJ1-4,TRBV29-1,CSVASLGEKLFF,TGCAGCGTTGCTAGCTTGGGTGAAAAACTGTTTTTT
once,-,TRBJ2-5,TRBV28,CASSRSQGETQYF,TGTGCCAGCAGCCGGAGCCAGGGGGAGACCCAGTACTTC
-,TRBD2,TRBJ2-3,TRBV15,CATSPREGRTDTQYF,TGTGCCACCAGCCCGCGGGAGGGCCGCACAGATACGCAGTATTTT
once,-,TRBJ2-1,TRBV28,CASSPRLADTYNEQFF,TGTGCCAGCAGCCCTCGGTTAGCGGATACCTACAATGAGCAGTTCTTC